This T cell receptor (beta chain) was documented in a study of control samples from healthy donors and cancer patients. TCRdb's table, derived via immunoSEQ multiplex PCR, lists solely in-frame clones and lacks some. This sample has approximately 110,000 clones; roughly 85% occur once, and the top ten carry less than 15%. Germline CDR1 is LNHDA and CDR2 is SQIVND (reference sequence). This CDR3 is built from 16 residues. V lost 5 bases, J lost 2 bases, and 11 bases stayed unmatched. The chain couples TRBV19 to TRBJ2-5; 7 nucleotides agree with TRBD1. This receptor was taken from a woman aged 45-60 years in good health. The sequencing input was blood. CDR3 sequence (DNA): TGTGCCAGTAGTCCCTCAGGGACAGTCGCTCAAGAGACCCAGTACTTC. Translated, it gives CASSPSGTVAQETQYF.